The entry below gives a single T cell receptor (beta chain) sequence along with its context. Some clones are missing from TCRdb's copy, which holds only in-frame ones; the method was immunoSEQ multiplex PCR. This table holds under 350,000 clones, around 85% found once. There are 15 residues in the CDR3. Germline loops: CDR1 SGDLS, CDR2 YYNGEE. Losses at the gene ends were 3 bases for V and 8 bases for J; bases not matched to a gene: 13. Participants had their cohort set by participant-reported clinical history. The data originate from a study of blood T cell repertoires in COVID-19. Study background: Whether acute or convalescent, the COVID-19 samples came from the United States, Italy and Spain. In each case, the material was cDNA or gDNA derived from T cells, B-cell-depleted T cells, or PBMCs.

This TCR came from a woman between 40 and 50 years old with acute COVID-19. V and J are TRBV9 and TRBJ1-2, with 7 bases fitting TRBD1. The sequenced material came from PBMCs or T cells enriched from blood (not recorded which). This CDR3 is CASSADIGQVGGYTF. The CDR3, as DNA: TGTGCCAGCAGCGCAGATATTGGACAGGTGGGGGGCTACACCTTC.